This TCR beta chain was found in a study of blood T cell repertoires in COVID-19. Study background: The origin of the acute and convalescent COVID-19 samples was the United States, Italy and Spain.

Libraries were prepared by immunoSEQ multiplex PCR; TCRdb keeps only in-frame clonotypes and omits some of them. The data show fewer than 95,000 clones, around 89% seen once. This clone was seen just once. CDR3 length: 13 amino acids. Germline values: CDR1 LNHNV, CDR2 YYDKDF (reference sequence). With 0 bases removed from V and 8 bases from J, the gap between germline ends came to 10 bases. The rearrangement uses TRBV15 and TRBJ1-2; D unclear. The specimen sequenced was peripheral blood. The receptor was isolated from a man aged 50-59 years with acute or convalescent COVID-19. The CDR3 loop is CATSRDVVEGYTF. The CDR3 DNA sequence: TGTGCCACCAGCAGAGATGTTGTCGAGGGCTACACCTTC.